This T cell receptor (beta chain) was sequenced for a study of blood T cells in healthy people across ages. Sample-barcoded 5' priming and a J-beta primer mix drove a second PCR of about 6 to 12 cycles. TCRdb called the 5' RACE reads again in MiXCR, with one record for every CDR3 protein. The table lists hundreds of thousands of distinct CDR3 sequences, 45% to 70% of them singletons, with under 30% in the top ten. The CDR3 has 15 amino acids. V was shortened by 7 bases and J by 0 bases, with 10 bases between the two germline ends. The source material was blood. The origin of this receptor is a man aged 40-50 years in good health. V usage is TRBV12-3 or TRBV12-4 and J usage is TRBJ2-6; D gene uncertain. The DNA for the CDR3 is TGTGCCAGCACAGGATTCCGCTCTGGGGCCAACGTCCTGACTTTC. This encodes CASTGFRSGANVLTF.